This passage covers 30 T cell receptor beta chains from one sample sequenced in a study of monozygotic twins with inflammatory bowel disease. TCRdb processed the 5' RACE reads again and assigns one entry to each CDR3 protein, with no DNA. The table gives about 330,000 distinct CDR3 sequences; the top ten clones make up 2% to 2.5% of it. Sequencing was carried out using blood. These receptors came from a human donor with ulcerative colitis or Crohn's disease, or a healthy co-twin of an affected twin (not recorded which).

The chain is built from TRBV20-1 and TRBJ2-7; TCRdb names TRBD1, which stays unverified in the absence of DNA. Germline V CDR1 and CDR2: DFQATT, SNEGSKA (reference sequence). This CDR3 spans 14 amino acids. The CDR3 sequence: CSARDSTGVYEQYF.

The V and J genes are TRBV5-6 and TRBJ1-2. Germline CDR1 SGHDT, CDR2 YYEEEE. The CDR3 runs 14 residues. The CDR3 here is CASSFMVADYGYTF.

The chain combines TRBV7-2 with TRBJ1-5. The CDR3 runs 15 residues. Germline CDR1 reads SGHTA; CDR2 reads FQGNSA. The CDR3 sequence is CASSLAGVVHQPQHF.

The chain couples TRBV5-6 to TRBJ2-3; TCRdb's D call of TRBD1 is untestable without DNA. The CDR3 extends over 14 amino acids. The germline V gene has CDR1 SGHDT and CDR2 YYEEEE. CDR3 residues: CASNKGTSTDTQYF. The full variable domain, completed using reference TRBV5-6 and TRBJ2-3, is DAGVTQSPTHLIKTRGQQVTLRCSPKSGHDTVSWYQQALGQGPQFIFQYYEEEERQRGNFPDRFSGHQFPNYSSELNVNALLLGDSALYLCASNKGTSTDTQYFGPGTRLTVL.

The genes are TRBV10-1 and TRBJ2-7; TCRdb indicates TRBD2, and absent DNA this call remains unverified. CDR3 length equals 13 residues. Germline V gene sequence: CDR1 WNHNN, CDR2 SYGVQD (reference sequence). The CDR3 sequence: CASSRGFSYEQYF.

The chain recombines TRBV4-2 with TRBJ2-1; with no DNA, the TCRdb D assignment of TRBD2 cannot be verified. Germline-derived CDR1 and CDR2 are LGHNA and YNFKEQ. The length of the CDR3 is 16 residues. CDR3 region: CASSPPLAGAGNEQFF.

CDR3: CSARNTDTQYF. The chain couples TRBV20-1 to TRBJ2-3. The CDR3 loop spans 11 amino acids. Germline-derived CDR1 and CDR2 are DFQATT and SNEGSKA (reference sequence).

The chain is built from TRBV5-5 and TRBJ1-5. CDR1 SGHKS and CDR2 YYEKEE come from the germline V gene (reference sequence). The CDR3 contains 14 residues. CDR3 in amino acids: CASSDRNSNQPQHF.

The chain couples TRBV20-1 to TRBJ1-2; TCRdb's D call, TRBD1, is unchecked because there is no DNA. The CDR3 runs 17 residues. Germline lookup yields CDR1 DFQATT and CDR2 SNEGSKA (reference sequence). The CDR3 sequence: CSARANLWGPHSYGYTF.

The rearrangement uses TRBV5-1 and TRBJ2-2; TCRdb's D gene call, TRBD2, goes unchecked for lack of DNA. Germline V gives CDR1 SGHRS, CDR2 YFSETQ. This CDR3 region has 15 residues. The CDR3 loop is CASSRSVGGTGELFF.

V usage is TRBV10-3 and J usage is TRBJ1-4; TCRdb indicates TRBD1, and absent DNA this call remains unverified. This CDR3 spans 15 amino acids. Per germline, CDR1 ENHRY and CDR2 SYGVKD. The CDR3 region is CAISSSTGVGEKLFF.

The gene calls are TRBV7-9 and TRBJ2-5. Germline CDR1 and CDR2: SEHNR and FQNEAQ (reference sequence). The CDR3 spans 13 residues. CDR3 in amino acids: CASSLLTEETQYF.

V and J are TRBV7-2 and TRBJ2-7. The CDR3 is 13 amino acids. Germline CDR1 and CDR2: SGHTA and FQGNSA. CDR3 region: CASSSRNRYEQYF.

V is TRBV4-1 and J is TRBJ2-3; as DNA is missing, the TRBD2 call by TCRdb cannot be tested. CDR1 and CDR2 from the germline V gene are MGHRA and YSYEKL. This CDR3 contains 16 residues. This chain's CDR3 is CASSQEYSGRAYTQYF.

The genes are TRBV7-8 and TRBJ2-5; as DNA is missing, the TRBD1 call by TCRdb cannot be tested. The CDR3 has 18 residues. CDR1 SGHVS and CDR2 FQNEAQ come from the germline V gene. The CDR3 sequence: CASSLDPSPGRDQETQYF.

The V and J genes are TRBV7-2 and TRBJ1-2; TCRdb returns TRBD1, unconfirmable since there is no DNA. The CDR3 is made up of 14 amino acids. The germline CDR1 and CDR2 sequences are SGHTA and FQGNSA. This CDR3 is CASKPGQTVYGYTF.

The chain joins TRBV27 to TRBJ1-5; TCRdb's assignment of TRBD1 cannot be checked, as there is no DNA. CDR3 size: 14 residues. Germline V gives CDR1 MNHEY, CDR2 SMNVEV (reference sequence). The CDR3 reads CASSLGQGTQPQHF.

The genes are TRBV6-1 and TRBJ2-7; there is no DNA to check the TCRdb D call of TRBD1. The CDR3 consists of 14 residues. Germline V gives CDR1 MNHNS, CDR2 SASEGT. Here the CDR3 reads CASSPDRAAYEQYF.

The chain uses TRBV5-1 and TRBJ2-2; no DNA is available, so the TRBD1 call from TCRdb remains unchecked. The CDR3 has 14 residues. CDR1 and CDR2 (germline): SGHRS, YFSETQ. The CDR3 sequence is CASSFTGYSGELFF.

J is TRBJ2-7 and V is TRBV6-1; there is no DNA to check the TCRdb D call of TRBD1. This CDR3 spans 15 amino acids. CDR1 and CDR2 (germline): MNHNS, SASEGT. CDR3 sequence reads: CASCPYGTGSYEQYF.

The V call is TRBV29-1, the J call TRBJ2-5; TCRdb proposes TRBD2, but this gene call is untestable without DNA. The germline V gene has CDR1 SQVTM and CDR2 ANQGSEA. CDR3 size: 17 residues. CDR3 region: CSVFSLAGNPTQETQYF.

The chain combines TRBV12-3 or TRBV12-4 with TRBJ1-4. This CDR3 region has 14 residues. CDR3 protein: CASSFVSYNEKPFF.

The chain combines TRBV5-1 with TRBJ2-2; TCRdb selects TRBD2, and the lack of DNA leaves this call unchecked. Germline-derived CDR1 and CDR2 are SGHRS and YFSETQ. This CDR3 comprises 14 residues. CDR3 residues: CASKGLANTGELFF.

This chain links TRBV12-3 or TRBV12-4 with TRBJ1-5. CDR3 length equals 14 residues. The CDR3 loop is CASGLHGTNQPQHF.

V gene TRBV19 combines with J gene TRBJ2-7; the TRBD1 assignment by TCRdb is unverifiable without DNA. CDR3 size: 15 residues. Germline V gene data show CDR1 as LNHDA and CDR2 as SQIVND (reference sequence). The CDR3 sequence is CASSIPGQGYDGQYF.

This chain's CDR3 is CASSGTSGSRGNNEQFF. The chain couples TRBV2 to TRBJ2-1; TCRdb selects TRBD2, and the lack of DNA leaves this call unchecked. This CDR3 comprises 17 residues. The germline gives CDR1 SNHLY, CDR2 FYNNEI.

The chain combines TRBV20-1 with TRBJ2-3. Germline V CDR1 and CDR2: DFQATT, SNEGSKA (reference sequence). This CDR3 has 12 amino acids. This chain's CDR3 is CSALEGWDTQYF.

The chain is built from TRBV12-3 or TRBV12-4 and TRBJ2-3. The length of the CDR3 is 12 residues. CDR3 sequence reads: CASRLGVDTQYF.

The V and J genes are TRBV4-1 and TRBJ2-5; TCRdb's D call, TRBD1, is unchecked because there is no DNA. The germline V gene has CDR1 MGHRA and CDR2 YSYEKL. The length of the CDR3 is 16 residues. This CDR3 is CASSPGGGAGGETQYF.

The chain employs TRBV4-3 and TRBJ2-6. CDR1 and CDR2 from the germline V gene are LGHNA and YSLEER. The CDR3 sequence is 16 residues long. CDR3 loop: CASSQGSFSGANVLTF.